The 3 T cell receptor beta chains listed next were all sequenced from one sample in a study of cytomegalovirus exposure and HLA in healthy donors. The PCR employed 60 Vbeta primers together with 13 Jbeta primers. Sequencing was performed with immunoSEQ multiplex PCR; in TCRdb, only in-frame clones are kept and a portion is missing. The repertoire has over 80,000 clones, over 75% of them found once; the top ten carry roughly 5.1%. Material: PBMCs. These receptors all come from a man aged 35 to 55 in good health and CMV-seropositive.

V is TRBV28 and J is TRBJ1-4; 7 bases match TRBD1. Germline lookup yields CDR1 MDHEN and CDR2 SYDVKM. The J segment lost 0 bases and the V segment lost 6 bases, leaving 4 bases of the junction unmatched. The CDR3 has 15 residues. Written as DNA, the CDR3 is TGTGCCAGCAGGGCCGGGACAGCAACTAATGAAAAACTGTTTTTT. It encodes CASRAGTATNEKLFF.

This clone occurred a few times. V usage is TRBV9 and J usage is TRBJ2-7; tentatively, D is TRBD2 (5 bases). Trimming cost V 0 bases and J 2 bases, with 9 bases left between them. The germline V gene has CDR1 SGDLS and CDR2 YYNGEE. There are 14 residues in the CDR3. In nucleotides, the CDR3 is TGTGCCAGCAGCGTAGATCTAGCCGCCTACGAGCAGTACTTC. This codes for CASSVDLAAYEQYF.

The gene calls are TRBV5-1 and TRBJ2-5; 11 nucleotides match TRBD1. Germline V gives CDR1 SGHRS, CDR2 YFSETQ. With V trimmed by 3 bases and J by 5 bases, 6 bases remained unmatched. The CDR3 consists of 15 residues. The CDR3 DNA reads TGCGCCAGCAGCTCCTCCGGGACAGGGGGGGAGACCCAGTACTTC. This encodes CASSSSGTGGETQYF.